Following are 16 T cell receptor beta chains from one sample sequenced in a study of T cells in localized non-small cell lung cancer. TCRdb's table, derived via immunoSEQ multiplex PCR, lists solely in-frame clones and lacks some. The repertoire consists of 40,000 to 65,000 clones, with more than 85% occurring once and the leading ten covering roughly a sixth. This specimen consisted of PBMCs, obtained before any cancer treatment. These receptors all come from a female donor with stage II lung adenocarcinoma.

This rearrangement joins TRBV27 to TRBJ1-2; the match to TRBD1 covers 8 bases. CDR3 size: 14 residues. V trimming: 1 base; J trimming: 8 bases; junction bases outside the gene matches: 6. Germline V gives CDR1 MNHEY, CDR2 SMNVEV (reference sequence). The chain's CDR3 is CASSLFDRGGGYTF. The CDR3, as DNA: TGTGCCAGCAGTTTATTTGACAGGGGAGGGGGCTACACCTTC.

This clone was recorded a few times. V is TRBV5-4 and J is TRBJ2-7; 7 bases are shared with TRBD1. The germline V gene has CDR1 SGHNT and CDR2 YYREEE (reference sequence). The CDR3 runs to 14 residues. J lost 5 bases, V lost 4 bases, and 9 bases had no gene match. For the CDR3, the DNA is TGTGCCAGCAGCCCGTCCGACAGGGTCGACGAGCAGTACTTC. This gives the protein CASSPSDRVDEQYF.

Concerning this clone: One end of the junction does not line up with germline, which may come from a read error. The chain employs TRBV7-7 and TRBJ2-3; D is undetermined. The CDR3 is made up of 14 amino acids. Germline lookup yields CDR1 SSHAT and CDR2 FNYEAQ (reference sequence). The CDR3: CASSLLGTTDTQYF. In DNA, the CDR3 is TGTGCTAGCAGCTTGCTCGGAACCACAGATACGCAGTATTTT.

The chain joins TRBV27 to TRBJ1-5; tentative D call: TRBD1 (5 bases). CDR3 size: 14 residues. In germline, CDR1 is MNHEY, CDR2 SMNVEV (reference sequence). The V end was cut by 6 bases, the J end by 7 bases, with 16 bases between. DNA for the CDR3: TGTGCCAGCAGCAACTATCAGGGTTCCCAGCCCCAGCATTTT. The encoded protein is CASSNYQGSQPQHF.

This clone appeared a few times. This chain joins TRBV11-2 and TRBJ1-2; TRBD1 matches at 10 bases. The CDR3 sequence is 18 residues long. The germline V gene encodes CDR1 SGHAT and CDR2 FQNNGV. V was clipped by 1 base and J by 4 bases; unmatched bases: 12. The CDR3 region has the DNA TGTGCCAGCAGCTTAGGGCCGGGACAGGGGATTCCACCCTATGGCTACACCTTC. Amino acid sequence: CASSLGPGQGIPPYGYTF.

This chain links TRBV2 with TRBJ1-6, with 9 bases lining up with TRBD1. J lost 4 bases, V lost 5 bases, and 6 bases had no gene match. CDR3 length equals 16 residues. From germline, CDR1 is SNHLY and CDR2 FYNNEI. In nucleotides, the CDR3 is TGTGCCAGCAGTCCAACAGGGGGCGCGTATAATTCACCCCTCCACTTT. This codes for CASSPTGGAYNSPLHF.

The rearrangement uses TRBV7-9 and TRBJ1-1, with D tentatively TRBD1 (5 bases). The CDR3 contains 16 residues. Germline-derived CDR1 and CDR2 are SEHNR and FQNEAQ (reference sequence). Trimming shortened V by 0 bases and J by 5 bases, and 16 bases separated the two germline ends. The CDR3 DNA is TGTGCCAGCAGCTTAGCGTGGGGTAAGGGGAGGACTGAAGCTTTCTTT. Amino acids: CASSLAWGKGRTEAFF.

The table lists this clone with a few counts. The chain joins TRBV29-1 to TRBJ1-1, with no clear D. CDR3 size: 11 residues. Germline V gene sequence: CDR1 SQVTM, CDR2 ANQGSEA. Trimming took off 3 bases at V and 7 bases at J, with 9 bases between the two ends. In nucleotides, the CDR3 is TGCAGCGTTGATTTGGGGTTTGAAGCTTTCTTT. It encodes CSVDLGFEAFF.

V usage is TRBV7-9 and J usage is TRBJ1-4, with D unresolved. The CDR3 contains 12 residues. Trimming took off 5 bases at V and 4 bases at J, with 5 bases between the two ends. Germline CDR1 is SEHNR and CDR2 is FQNEAQ (reference sequence). The CDR3 spells CASSPINEKLFF. CDR3 DNA: TGTGCCAGCAGCCCCATTAATGAAAAACTGTTTTTT.

The rearrangement links TRBV2 to TRBJ1-2; 8 nucleotides line up with TRBD1. Germline V lookup: CDR1 SNHLY, CDR2 FYNNEI. The V and J ends lost 3 bases and 5 bases, in that order; junction bases with no gene match: 2. There are 13 residues in the CDR3. CDR3 sequence: CASSDNRGYGYTF. In nucleotides, the CDR3 is TGTGCCAGCAGTGACAACAGGGGGTATGGCTACACCTTC.

The rearrangement uses TRBV27 and TRBJ1-6, with D perhaps TRBD1 (5 bases). This CDR3 comprises 17 residues. The V and J ends lost 6 bases and 0 bases respectively, with 15 bases between them. Germline CDR1 is MNHEY and CDR2 is SMNVEV (reference sequence). The CDR3 DNA reads as TGTGCCAGCAGGACCCTTCAGGGAAGCTCCTATAATTCACCCCTCCACTTT. It translates to CASRTLQGSSYNSPLHF.

This sequence joins TRBV10-3 and TRBJ1-5; D gene unclear. The germline V gene encodes CDR1 ENHRY and CDR2 SYGVKD. This CDR3 has 16 residues. Trimming left V 2 bases short and J 0 bases short, with 11 bases between. CDR3 coding DNA: TGTGCCATCAGTGAGAGGGCACGGCCTAGCAATCAGCCCCAGCATTTT. The encoded protein is CAISERARPSNQPQHF.

The chain joins TRBV15 to TRBJ1-5, with a tentative D call TRBD1 (5 bases). Per the germline V gene, CDR1 is LNHNV and CDR2 is YYDKDF (reference sequence). With 0 bases removed from V and 1 base from J, the gap between germline ends came to 7 bases. This CDR3 has 15 residues. In DNA, the CDR3 is TGTGCCACCAGCAGAGACGGGGACAGCAATCAGCCCCAGCATTTT. Encoded protein: CATSRDGDSNQPQHF.

The rearrangement links TRBV28 to TRBJ1-2, with D possibly being TRBD1 (5 bases). CDR1 is MDHEN, CDR2 SYDVKM, per germline. The germline V and J ends were trimmed by 8 bases and 4 bases, with 17 bases remaining between them. This CDR3 is built from 14 residues. As DNA, the CDR3 is TGTGCCAGCTTGGTGGGGCAAGGAGCCTATGGCTACACCTTC. Translation: CASLVGQGAYGYTF.

The rearrangement links TRBV4-1 to TRBJ1-3; no clear D gene. Trimming shortened V by 5 bases and J by 4 bases, and 6 bases separated the two germline ends. Germline assignment: CDR1 MGHRA and CDR2 YSYEKL. The CDR3 spans 12 residues. The DNA for the CDR3 is TGCGCCAGCAGCGAAGCGGGAAACACCATATATTTT. Encoded protein: CASSEAGNTIYF.

The V and J genes are TRBV10-3 and TRBJ1-6, with D possibly TRBD1 on 5 matching bases. Trimming pared 6 bases from V and 8 bases from J, leaving 17 bases between. The CDR3 spans 15 residues. Germline CDR1 is ENHRY and CDR2 is SYGVKD. CDR3 loop: CAIRSTAMVDSPLHF. DNA for the CDR3: TGTGCCATCAGGTCGACAGCTATGGTCGATTCACCCCTCCACTTT.